Shown below are 16 T cell receptor beta chains from a single sample sequenced in a study of T cell responses to AZD1222 COVID-19 vaccine. The protocol was immunoSEQ multiplex PCR, while the TCRdb copy is restricted to in-frame clones and leaves out a portion. The sample records about 180,000 clones, just over 85% being singletons. Specimen: peripheral blood, collected 28 days after the second AZD1222 dose. These TCRs come from an adult who received the AZD1222 COVID-19 vaccine.

This chain joins TRBV6-5 and TRBJ2-7, with D perhaps TRBD1 or TRBD2 (5 bases each). CDR3 size: 15 residues. Germline CDR1 MNHEY, CDR2 SVGAGI. Between the trimmed V and J ends, which lost 6 bases and 4 bases, there was a span of 19 bases. The DNA for the CDR3 is TGTGCCAGCAGGGCGCCCGGGACGGGGAATTACGAGCAGTACTTC. Translation: CASRAPGTGNYEQYF.

This clone has a handful of counts. This rearrangement joins TRBV11-1 to TRBJ2-1, with a possible D match to TRBD2 (6 bases). This CDR3 comprises 12 residues. The V gene lost 3 bases and the J gene lost 9 bases, with 9 bases spanning the gap. CDR1 is SGHAT, CDR2 FQDESV, per germline (reference sequence). For the CDR3, the DNA is TGTGCCAGCAGCTTGGGCGGGACTGAGCAGTTCTTC. This gives the protein CASSLGGTEQFF.

The chain links TRBV5-4 to TRBJ2-5; TRBD1 matches at 8 bases. The germline CDR1 and CDR2 sequences are SGHNT and YYREEE (reference sequence). With 2 bases clipped from V and 5 bases from J, the junction kept 5 bases outside the gene matches. There are 14 residues in the CDR3. The CDR3, as DNA: TGTGCCAGCAGCTTCGGACAGGGAGTGGAGACCCAGTACTTC. Translating it yields CASSFGQGVETQYF.

This clone was seen once. The genes are TRBV2 and TRBJ1-5, with D perhaps matching TRBD1 (6 bases). The V and J ends lost 2 bases and 7 bases respectively, with 15 bases between them. The CDR3 contains 15 residues. Germline CDR1 and CDR2: SNHLY and FYNNEI. The CDR3 nucleotides are TGTGCCAGCAGTGAATTCCGGCAGGGGAACCAGCCCCAGCATTTT. It codes for CASSEFRQGNQPQHF.

The table lists this clone with a count of one. The rearrangement links TRBV12-5 to TRBJ2-6, with 12 bases identical to TRBD1. The CDR3 contains 19 residues. V lost 5 bases and J lost 0; bases outside the gene matches: 8. Germline lookup yields CDR1 LGHNT and CDR2 FRNRAP. As DNA, the CDR3 is TGTGCTAGTGGTATGCCGGGACAGGGGGCAAGCTCTGGGGCCAACGTCCTGACTTTC. Translated: CASGMPGQGASSGANVLTF.

The sample holds a few counts of this clone. The genes are TRBV9 and TRBJ1-1; D ambiguous. The V gene's germline CDR1 is SGDLS and CDR2 YYNGEE. With 0 bases removed from V and 0 bases from J, the gap between germline ends came to 3 bases. This CDR3 contains 13 residues. The CDR3 reads CASSVEMNTEAFF. The CDR3 DNA sequence: TGTGCCAGCAGCGTAGAGATGAACACTGAAGCTTTCTTT.

This chain connects TRBV10-3 to TRBJ2-7; tentative D call: TRBD1 (6 bases). Germline values: CDR1 ENHRY, CDR2 SYGVKD. V shed 6 bases and J shed 6 bases, with 21 bases lying between them. This CDR3 is built from 15 residues. The CDR3 here is CAIRGAGAERSEQYF. CDR3 bases: TGTGCCATCAGGGGGGCAGGGGCTGAAAGGAGCGAGCAGTACTTC.

This chain connects TRBV29-1 to TRBJ2-7, with a possible D match to TRBD1 (7 bases). V lost 1 base, J lost 5 bases, and 21 bases lay in between. The CDR3 spans 16 residues. Germline CDR1 SQVTM, CDR2 ANQGSEA. Written as DNA, the CDR3 is TGCAGCGTTGAAGGCATATTGACAGGGACTCGGGACGAGCAGTACTTC. Its translation is CSVEGILTGTRDEQYF.

The chain employs TRBV7-8 and TRBJ1-2; 8 positions agree with TRBD1. The CDR3 loop spans 13 amino acids. V shed 3 bases, J shed 8 bases, and the junction held 5 bases outside the gene matches. Per germline, CDR1 SGHVS and CDR2 FQNEAQ. The CDR3 here is CASSLDRVIGYTF. CDR3 DNA sequence: TGTGCCAGCAGCTTGGACAGGGTAATAGGCTACACCTTC. The variable domain in full, with the rest retrieved from reference TRBV7-8 and TRBJ1-2, is GAGVSQSPRYKVAKRGQDVALRCDPISGHVSLFWYQQALGQGPEFLTYFQNEAQLDKSGLPSDRFFAERPEGSVSTLKIQRTQQEDSAVYLCASSLDRVIGYTFGSGTRLTVV.

The chain couples TRBV19 to TRBJ2-1; 8 bases align to TRBD2. The germline CDR1 and CDR2 sequences are LNHDA and SQIVND (reference sequence). The trim removed 5 bases at V and 3 bases at J, leaving 6 bases unmatched. The CDR3 contains 15 residues. CDR3 sequence (DNA): TGTGCCAGTAGTTCCCCGGGGGGGTTCTACAATGAGCAGTTCTTC. Encoded protein: CASSSPGGFYNEQFF. Together with reference TRBV19 and TRBJ2-1, the CDR3 gives the full variable domain: DGGITQSPKYLFRKEGQNVTLSCEQNLNHDAMYWYRQDPGQGLRLIYYSQIVNDFQKGDIAEGYSVSREKKESFPLTVTSAQKNPTAFYLCASSSPGGFYNEQFFGPGTRLTVL.

V is TRBV4-3 and J is TRBJ2-3, with D tentatively TRBD2 (7 bases). This CDR3 region has 16 residues. The V and J ends lost 3 bases and 5 bases respectively, with 18 bases between them. The germline CDR1 and CDR2 sequences are LGHNA and YSLEER. CDR3 amino acids: CASSHEVGGAVDTQYF. The CDR3, as DNA: TGCGCCAGCAGCCATGAGGTAGGGGGGGCTGTAGATACGCAGTATTTT.

The gene calls are TRBV14 and TRBJ2-7; 7 bases are shared with TRBD2. Germline V gene lookup returns CDR1 SGHDN and CDR2 FVKESK. The ends lost 4 bases at V and 2 bases at J; junction bases unmatched: 8. CDR3 size: 15 residues. The CDR3: CASSRDRRGAYEQYF. The CDR3, as DNA: TGTGCCAGCAGCCGAGATCGTCGGGGGGCCTACGAGCAGTACTTC.

This clone has only a few counts. This chain joins TRBV13 and TRBJ1-2; tentatively, D is TRBD1 (5 bases). Germline V gene lookup returns CDR1 PRHDT and CDR2 FYEKMQ (reference sequence). Trimming removed 5 bases at V and 9 bases at J, with 16 bases between. The CDR3 consists of 13 residues. CDR3: CASSPTRDVRYTF. The CDR3, as DNA: TGTGCCAGCAGCCCGACTAGGGACGTTCGCTACACCTTC. Variable domain in full (rest from reference TRBV13 and TRBJ1-2): AAGVIQSPRHLIKEKRETATLKCYPIPRHDTVYWYQQGPGQDPQFLISFYEKMQSDKGSIPDRFSAQQFSDYHSELNMSSLELGDSALYFCASSPTRDVRYTFGSGTRLTVV.

V usage is TRBV19 and J usage is TRBJ1-5, with D possibly matching TRBD1 (5 bases). The CDR3 consists of 14 residues. Germline CDR1 LNHDA, CDR2 SQIVND (reference sequence). V was shortened by 8 bases and J by 6 bases, with 17 bases between the two germline ends. Here the CDR3 DNA reads TGTGCCAGTGGAGACTCAGGGATCGGTCAGCCCCAGCATTTT. It codes for CASGDSGIGQPQHF.

The V call is TRBV7-8, the J call TRBJ1-1; possible D gene TRBD1, 5 bases. CDR1 SGHVS and CDR2 FQNEAQ come from the germline V gene. V lost 5 bases to trimming and J lost 5 bases, with 12 bases between them. This CDR3 contains 13 residues. As DNA, the CDR3 is TGTGCCAGCAGCGTCACTTACAGGACTGAAGCTTTCTTT. It codes for CASSVTYRTEAFF.

This rearrangement joins TRBV5-6 to TRBJ1-4; TRBD1 matches at 7 bases. Losses at the gene ends were 5 bases for V and 7 bases for J; bases not matched to a gene: 17. Germline assignment: CDR1 SGHDT and CDR2 YYEEEE. The CDR3 is 17 amino acids. CDR3 DNA: TGTGCCAGCAGTGTCTCAGGGGGTTGGAATAGTGGTGAAAAACTGTTTTTT. It yields the protein CASSVSGGWNSGEKLFF.